Described below is a single TCR beta chain sequence and its context. The data derive from a study of blood T cell repertoires in COVID-19. V lost 7 bases to trimming and J lost 5 bases, with 12 bases between them. There are 14 residues in the CDR3. Per germline, CDR1 MGHDK and CDR2 SYGVNS. Per the original data handling: By means of reference gene primer amplification, nucleated cell counts were estimated. Data came from immunoSEQ multiplex PCR; TCRdb stores just in-frame clones and leaves some out. V, J and clone size were drawn from that table, and D and trimming were deduced from the DNA. This sample has 200,000 to 300,000 clones; about 90% occur once, and the top ten carry 3.3%.

Sequencing was performed on PBMCs or T cells enriched from blood (not recorded which). The sequence derives from a woman in her 40s with acute COVID-19. The chain has TRBV25-1 and TRBJ1-6; TRBD1 might be the D (5 bases). The CDR3 DNA sequence: TGTGCCAGCACCTGGGGCAGTGATAATTCACCCCTCCACTTT. Translation gives CASTWGSDNSPLHF.